This TCR beta chain comes out of a study of blood T cell repertoires in COVID-19. As originally analysed: Cell counts per sample came from amplifying reference gene primers. The table came from immunoSEQ multiplex PCR; TCRdb's copy has only in-frame clones and leaves some out. That table supplies the V and J calls and clone size; D and trimming were determined from the DNA. The table lists a few hundred thousand clones, roughly 90% of them singletons. V was pared by 1 base and J by 6 bases, with 16 bases between. The CDR3 spans 15 residues. CDR1 LNHDA and CDR2 SQIVND come from the germline V gene (reference sequence). Participants were aged about 18 to 100 years from 20 to 30 US areas.

This TCR was recovered from a woman in her 30s who had recovered from COVID-19. Sequencing input: PBMCs or T cells enriched from blood (not recorded which). This chain joins TRBV19 and TRBJ2-7; possible D gene TRBD2, 6 bases. The CDR3 bases are TGTGCCAGTAGTATAGCCCCATCGGGAGCTGCCGAGCAGTACTTC. It yields the protein CASSIAPSGAAEQYF.